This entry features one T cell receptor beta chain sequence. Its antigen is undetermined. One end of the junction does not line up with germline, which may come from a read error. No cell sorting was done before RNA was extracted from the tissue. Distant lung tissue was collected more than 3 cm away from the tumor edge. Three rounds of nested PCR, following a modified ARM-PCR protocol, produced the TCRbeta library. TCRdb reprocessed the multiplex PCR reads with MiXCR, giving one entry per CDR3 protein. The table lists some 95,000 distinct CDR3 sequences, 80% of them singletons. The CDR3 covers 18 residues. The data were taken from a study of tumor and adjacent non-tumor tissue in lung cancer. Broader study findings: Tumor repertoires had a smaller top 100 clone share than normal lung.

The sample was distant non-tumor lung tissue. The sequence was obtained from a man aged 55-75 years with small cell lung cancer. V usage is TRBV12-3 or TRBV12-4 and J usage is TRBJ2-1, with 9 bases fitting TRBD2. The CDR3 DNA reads TGTACCAGCAGTCATCTAGCGGGAAGAACCAGGGGCGACAATGAGCAGTTCTTC. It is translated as CTSSHLAGRTRGDNEQFF.